The 11 T cell receptor beta chains below all came from one sample that was sequenced in a study of shared clonotypes between healthy human individuals. Sequenced by immunoSEQ multiplex PCR; TCRdb stores in-frame clones only, minus some. The sample holds about 2.2 million clones; 90% to 95% are singletons and the top ten take about 1.7%. Naive CD8 cells were CD45RO-negative, positively selected for CCR7, excluding terminally differentiated effector memory CD45RA+ cells. Sequencing input: naive CD8+ T cells from PBMCs. These receptors were obtained from a man younger than 35 in good health. Some clones in this sample may be carry-over from other donors' samples.

This clone was seen once. The chain couples TRBV18 to TRBJ2-3; 8 nucleotides align to TRBD2. The CDR3 loop spans 17 amino acids. V was pared by 3 bases and J by 0 bases, with 8 bases of the junction left unmatched. Germline CDR1 KGHSH, CDR2 LQKENI. CDR3 in amino acids: CASSPTRLALSTDTQYF. The CDR3 region has the DNA TGTGCCAGCTCACCGACCCGACTAGCGCTTAGCACAGATACGCAGTATTTT.

J is TRBJ1-2 and V is TRBV5-4; 7 positions agree with TRBD1. Germline V lookup: CDR1 SGHNT, CDR2 YYREEE (reference sequence). The CDR3 loop spans 13 amino acids. With 4 bases clipped from V and 6 bases from J, the junction kept 6 bases outside the gene matches. Here the CDR3 reads CASSPDRADGYTF. Written as DNA, the CDR3 is TGTGCCAGCAGCCCTGACAGGGCGGATGGCTACACCTTC.

This clone appeared a single time. This chain connects TRBV4-1 to TRBJ2-7, with 11 bases lining up with TRBD2. V dropped 3 bases and J dropped 4; count of bases not matched to a gene: 2. The length of the CDR3 is 14 residues. Germline V gene sequence: CDR1 MGHRA, CDR2 YSYEKL. CDR3 sequence reads: CASSQGLAVYEQYF. DNA of the CDR3: TGCGCCAGCAGCCAGGGACTAGCGGTATACGAGCAGTACTTC.

This clone has only one observation. This rearrangement joins TRBV27 to TRBJ2-1, with 7 bases fitting TRBD2. This CDR3 has 15 amino acids. The V and J ends lost 3 bases and 4 bases, in that order; junction bases with no gene match: 6. Germline V gene sequence: CDR1 MNHEY, CDR2 SMNVEV (reference sequence). The CDR3 DNA is TGTGCCAGCAGTTTGGAGGCTAGCGGTTACAATGAGCAGTTCTTC. As protein: CASSLEASGYNEQFF.

This chain uses TRBV13 with TRBJ2-7, with 8 bases that match TRBD1. The V segment lost 1 base and the J segment 2 bases; nucleotides outside the gene matches: 10. This CDR3 spans 17 amino acids. CDR1 PRHDT and CDR2 FYEKMQ come from the germline V gene (reference sequence). CDR3: CASSLARGRLSPYEQYF. DNA of the CDR3: TGTGCCAGCAGCTTAGCCAGGGGGCGCTTAAGTCCCTACGAGCAGTACTTC.

The chain has TRBV5-5 and TRBJ1-2; no clear D gene. Trimming took 2 bases from V and 3 from J, leaving 11 bases between them. The CDR3 has 14 residues. The V gene's germline CDR1 is SGHKS and CDR2 YYEKEE (reference sequence). This CDR3 reads CASSFWGVDYGYTF. CDR3 nucleotide sequence: TGTGCCAGCAGCTTTTGGGGAGTGGACTATGGCTACACCTTC.

The V and J genes are TRBV27 and TRBJ2-5, with D possibly being TRBD1 (6 bases). CDR3 length: 13 residues. The V gene lost 3 bases and the J gene lost 4 bases, with 9 bases spanning the gap. CDR1 MNHEY and CDR2 SMNVEV come from the germline V gene (reference sequence). The CDR3 loop is CASSLFRGETQYF. The CDR3 nucleotides are TGTGCCAGCAGTTTGTTCAGGGGAGAGACCCAGTACTTC.

As to this clone: This specimen includes other DNA sequences encoding the same CDR3. J is TRBJ2-7 and V is TRBV7-9; D is unresolved. Trimming took off 5 bases at V and 3 bases at J, with 14 bases between the two ends. Germline V gene sequence: CDR1 SEHNR, CDR2 FQNEAQ (reference sequence). The CDR3 extends over 14 amino acids. The CDR3 DNA reads as TGTGCCAGCAGCCCCAGAGACACCTACTACGAGCAGTACTTC. Encoded protein: CASSPRDTYYEQYF.

The chain has TRBV9 and TRBJ2-2; no definite D call. Trimming took off 0 bases at V and 3 bases at J, with 12 bases between the two ends. This CDR3 spans 16 amino acids. Germline values: CDR1 SGDLS, CDR2 YYNGEE. CDR3 region: CASSVDVLPHTGELFF. The CDR3 region has the DNA TGTGCCAGCAGCGTAGATGTTCTCCCTCACACCGGGGAGCTGTTTTTT.

The chain links TRBV7-8 to TRBJ1-1, with D unresolved. Trimming took 7 bases from V and 9 from J, leaving 18 bases between them. Germline-derived CDR1 and CDR2 are SGHVS and FQNEAQ. The CDR3 is 13 residues long. The CDR3 loop reads CASTDQVEGQAFF. The CDR3 coding sequence is TGTGCCAGCACAGACCAGGTAGAGGGCCAAGCTTTCTTT.

The chain is built from TRBV7-3 and TRBJ2-1, with TRBD2 matching over 10 bases. Per germline, CDR1 SGHTA and CDR2 FQGTGA. The V gene end was trimmed by 4 bases and the J gene end by 1 base; junction bases not matched to a gene: 10. The CDR3 is 18 residues long. CDR3 DNA sequence: TGTGCCAGCAGCTCGGGCGCCTTAGCGGGAGGATCCTACAATGAGCAGTTCTTC. Its protein is CASSSGALAGGSYNEQFF. Full variable domain (remainder filled in from reference TRBV7-3 and TRBJ2-1): GAGVSQTPSNKVTEKGKYVELRCDPISGHTALYWYRQSLGQGPEFLIYFQGTGAADDSGLPNDRFFAVRPEGSVSTLKIQRTERGDSAVYLCASSSGALAGGSYNEQFFGPGTRLTVL.